A selection of T cell receptor beta chains follows, all from one sample in a study of blood T cell repertoires in COVID-19. The assay was immunoSEQ multiplex PCR, and TCRdb's table has in-frame clones only and misses some. The sample shows approximately 190,000 clones, around 84% of them seen only once. The sequenced sample consisted of peripheral blood. The receptors stem from a man between 25 and 39 years old with active or convalescent COVID-19. Both conserved end residues are part of each CDR3. The order of the fields is D gene, clone size, V gene, CDR3 protein. D genes are given only for firm matches. Clone size is not always given. Where it is, it says once, few, many or a class for expanded clones.

D gene: -
clone size: -
V gene: TRBV19
CDR3 protein: CASRDSVAPNQPQHF

D gene: TRBD1
clone size: -
V gene: TRBV19
CDR3 protein: CASSWTGRNTIYF

D gene: -
clone size: -
V gene: TRBV5-1
CDR3 protein: CASSLGQGPLHF

D gene: TRBD1
clone size: few
V gene: TRBV29-1
CDR3 protein: CSVEVQGNLNYGYTF

D gene: TRBD1
clone size: -
V gene: TRBV27
CDR3 protein: CASCRGRRDTQYF

D gene: -
clone size: -
V gene: TRBV9
CDR3 protein: CASSSQGTGANVLTF

D gene: TRBD1
clone size: -
V gene: TRBV29-1
CDR3 protein: CSAGTENQPQHF

D gene: TRBD1
clone size: -
V gene: TRBV27
CDR3 protein: CASSSMDRAYGNTIYF

D gene: TRBD1
clone size: few
V gene: TRBV29-1
CDR3 protein: CSAQGAASYNEQFF

D gene: TRBD2
clone size: -
V gene: TRBV19
CDR3 protein: CASMLAGFTDTQYF

D gene: -
clone size: -
V gene: TRBV11-3
CDR3 protein: CASSFSQGGEQYF

D gene: -
clone size: -
V gene: TRBV7-9
CDR3 protein: CASSLPPPVNTEAFF

D gene: TRBD1
clone size: -
V gene: TRBV4-1
CDR3 protein: CASSHLRVAGGGTDTQYF